This T cell receptor (beta chain) appears in the sequencing data of a study of blood T cell repertoires in COVID-19 (dated by TCRdb to about 2020). Study-level background: Samples from collaborators originated in the United States, Italy and Spain and spanned both the acute and convalescent phases of COVID-19. The repertoires were made available in a free public database intended to serve as a resource for research on the immune response to SARS-CoV-2. The sample metadata nearly always contained a de-identified subject ID, COVID-19 status, age in years and sex. Where available, HLA class I and class II types were taken from metadata supplied by the sample provider and were not determined by assay-based typing. The samples were drawn from the first 160 participants of the ongoing ImmuneRACE study and from 1,254 subjects provided by 6 global collaborators. The prospective study material was composed of cDNA or gDNA derived from T cells, B-cell-depleted T cells, or PBMCs. The dataset comprised deeply sampled blood TCRbeta repertoires from subjects exposed to, actively infected with, or recovered from COVID-19.

The CDR3, from cysteine to phenylalanine, totals 14 residues. Of the read, only the CDR3 DNA is kept; its 42 bases are in frame from base 1. From the germline V gene (reference sequence), CDR1 is WNHNN and CDR2 is SYGVQD. V trim: 5 bases; J trim: 7 bases; unmatched bases: 8. This clone was counted once. This receptor's antigen is unknown. Within one base of it there is no much larger clone, and no base qualities were kept. The immunoSEQ Assay, a bias-controlled multiplex PCR, was used to amplify TCRbeta CDR3 regions from genomic DNA. From the authors' description of their analysis: The number of nucleated cells in each sample was estimated by amplification of reference gene primers within the assay. Sequence reads were collapsed and filtered to measure the absolute abundance of every unique TCRbeta CDR3 rearrangement. For each sample, productive Simpson clonality was calculated by taking the square root of Simpson's diversity index across productive rearrangements. This is the immuneACCESS table as TCRdb keeps it, with only in-frame sequences that have V and J called. A part of the clones is gone; compared with another copy, unresolved V genes explain less than half, and the rest is unexplained. Clone size and the V and J calls come from that table; the DNA yielded D and trimming. This sample has 100,000 to 150,000 clones in its table, and over 75% of those were observed once. In total, the top ten clones hold under 5% of the sample.

The collaborating institutions used their own protocols to collect whole blood in K2EDTA tubes. For TCRbeta analysis, collaborator samples were shipped as frozen whole blood, as isolated PBMCs, or as DNA extracted from either sample type. General study outcomes and caveats: The quantity of clinical and demographic metadata differed by source and by participant and was supplied without curation.

This receptor was obtained from a man aged 60-69 years with acute or convalescent COVID-19. The specimen sequenced was peripheral blood. The chain links TRBV10-1 with TRBJ1-2; a stretch of 9 junction bases matches TRBD1. The CDR3 is CASSSGQGTGGYTF. At the DNA level, the sequence is TGCGCCAGCAGTTCCGGACAGGGGACTGGTGGCTACACCTTC.